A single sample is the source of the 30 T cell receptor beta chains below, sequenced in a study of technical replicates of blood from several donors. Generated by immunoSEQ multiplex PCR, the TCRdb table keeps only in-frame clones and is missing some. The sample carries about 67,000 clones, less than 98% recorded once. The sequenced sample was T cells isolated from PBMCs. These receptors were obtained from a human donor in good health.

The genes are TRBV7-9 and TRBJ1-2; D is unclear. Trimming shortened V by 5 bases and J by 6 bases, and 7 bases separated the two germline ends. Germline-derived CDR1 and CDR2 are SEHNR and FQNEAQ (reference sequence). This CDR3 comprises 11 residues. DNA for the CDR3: TGTGCCAGCAGCCTCAGTCATGGCTACACCTTC. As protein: CASSLSHGYTF. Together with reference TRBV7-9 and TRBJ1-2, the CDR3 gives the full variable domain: DTGVSQNPRHKITKRGQNVTFRCDPISEHNRLYWYRQTLGQGPEFLTYFQNEAQLEKSRLLSDRFSAERPKGSFSTLEIQRTEQGDSAMYLCASSLSHGYTFGSGTRLTVV.

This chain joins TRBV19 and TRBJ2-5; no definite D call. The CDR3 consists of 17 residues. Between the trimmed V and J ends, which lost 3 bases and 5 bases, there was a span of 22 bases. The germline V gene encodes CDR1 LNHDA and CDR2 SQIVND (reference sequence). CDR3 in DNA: TGTGCCAGTAGTATTCTTCTCAGTGCAGGTGCGTTGGAGACCCAGTACTTC. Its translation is CASSILLSAGALETQYF.

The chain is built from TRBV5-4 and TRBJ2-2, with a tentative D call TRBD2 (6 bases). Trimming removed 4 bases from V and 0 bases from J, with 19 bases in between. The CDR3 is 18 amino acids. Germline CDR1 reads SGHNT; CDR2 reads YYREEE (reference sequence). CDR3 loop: CASSLWDWLNPNTGELFF. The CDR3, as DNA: TGTGCCAGCAGCCTATGGGACTGGCTAAATCCGAACACCGGGGAGCTGTTTTTT.

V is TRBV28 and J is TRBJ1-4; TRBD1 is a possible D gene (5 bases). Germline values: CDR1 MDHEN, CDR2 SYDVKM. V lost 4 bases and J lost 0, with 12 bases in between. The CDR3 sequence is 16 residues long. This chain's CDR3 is CASSSPPTATNEKLFF. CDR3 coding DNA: TGTGCCAGCAGTTCCCCTCCGACAGCAACTAATGAAAAACTGTTTTTT.

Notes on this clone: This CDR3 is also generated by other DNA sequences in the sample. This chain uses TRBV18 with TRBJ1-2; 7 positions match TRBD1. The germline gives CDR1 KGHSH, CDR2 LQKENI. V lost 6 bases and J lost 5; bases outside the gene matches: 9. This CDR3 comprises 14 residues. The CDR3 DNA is TGTGCCAGCTCCCCTGGGACAGACTTATATGGCTACACCTTC. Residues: CASSPGTDLYGYTF.

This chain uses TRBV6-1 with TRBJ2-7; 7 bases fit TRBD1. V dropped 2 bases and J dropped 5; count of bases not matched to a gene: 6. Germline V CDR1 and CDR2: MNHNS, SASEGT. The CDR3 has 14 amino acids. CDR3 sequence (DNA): TGTGCCAGCAGTGAATTACAGGGGAGCGACGAGCAGTACTTC. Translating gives CASSELQGSDEQYF.

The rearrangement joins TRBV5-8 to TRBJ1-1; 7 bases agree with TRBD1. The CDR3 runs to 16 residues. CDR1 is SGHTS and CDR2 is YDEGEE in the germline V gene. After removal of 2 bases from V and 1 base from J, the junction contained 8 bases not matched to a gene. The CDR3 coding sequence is TGTGCCAGCAGCTTCGGCTCCGGGACAGCGAACACTGAAGCTTTCTTT. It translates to CASSFGSGTANTEAFF.

In nucleotides, the CDR3 is TGTGCCAGCAGTTTAGGAAGAGGGCAGGAGACCCAGTACTTC. It encodes CASSLGRGQETQYF. The chain employs TRBV27 and TRBJ2-5, with TRBD2 as a possible D gene (5 bases). Germline lookup yields CDR1 MNHEY and CDR2 SMNVEV (reference sequence). V shed 2 bases and J shed 5 bases, with 12 bases lying between them. CDR3 size: 14 residues.

The CDR3 region has the DNA TGTGCCAGCTCAGAAGGACAGGGTAACTATGGCTACACCTTC. It codes for CASSEGQGNYGYTF. The J gene is TRBJ1-2, the V gene TRBV18, with 8 bases lining up with TRBD1. The germline CDR1 and CDR2 sequences are KGHSH and LQKENI. The length of the CDR3 is 14 residues. J gave up 1 base and V 5 bases, and 3 bases lay outside the gene matches.

The DNA of the CDR3 is TGTGCCAGTAGTCCCCCTGGTTGGGCATATGGCTACACCTTC. Translation gives CASSPPGWAYGYTF. The chain carries TRBV19 and TRBJ1-2; the D is unclear. With 5 bases removed from V and 5 bases from J, the gap between germline ends came to 15 bases. CDR3 length: 14 residues. Germline V gives CDR1 LNHDA, CDR2 SQIVND (reference sequence).

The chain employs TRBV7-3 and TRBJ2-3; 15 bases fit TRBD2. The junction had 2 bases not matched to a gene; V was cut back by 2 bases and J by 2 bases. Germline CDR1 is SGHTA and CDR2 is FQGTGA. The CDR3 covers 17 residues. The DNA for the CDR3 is TGTGCCAGCAGCTTAGGACTAGCGGGAGGGTACACAGATACGCAGTATTTT. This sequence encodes CASSLGLAGGYTDTQYF.

The CDR3 nucleotides are TGTGCCATCAGTGGAGGGTTATCCTACGAGCAGTACTTC. It specifies CAISGGLSYEQYF. The V call is TRBV10-3, the J call TRBJ2-7; possibly TRBD2 for D (5 bases). The CDR3 runs 13 residues. V was trimmed by 4 bases and J by 1 base, leaving 8 bases between them. CDR1 is ENHRY and CDR2 is SYGVKD in the germline V gene.

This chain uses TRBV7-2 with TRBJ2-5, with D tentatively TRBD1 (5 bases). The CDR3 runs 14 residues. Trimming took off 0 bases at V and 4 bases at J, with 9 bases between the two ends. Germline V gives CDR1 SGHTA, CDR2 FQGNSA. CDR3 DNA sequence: TGTGCCAGCAGCTTAGCCCTAGACAGAGAGACCCAGTACTTC. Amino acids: CASSLALDRETQYF. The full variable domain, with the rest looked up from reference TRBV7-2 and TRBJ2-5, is GAGVSQSPSNKVTEKGKDVELRCDPISGHTALYWYRQSLGQGLEFLIYFQGNSAPDKSGLPSDRFSAERTGGSVSTLTIQRTQQEDSAVYLCASSLALDRETQYFGPGTRLLVL.

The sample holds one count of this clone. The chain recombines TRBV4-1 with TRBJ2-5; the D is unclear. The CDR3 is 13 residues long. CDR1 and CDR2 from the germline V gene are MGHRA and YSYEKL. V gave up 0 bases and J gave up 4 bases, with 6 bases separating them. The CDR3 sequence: CASSQDRGETQYF. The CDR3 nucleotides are TGCGCCAGCAGCCAAGATAGAGGAGAGACCCAGTACTTC.

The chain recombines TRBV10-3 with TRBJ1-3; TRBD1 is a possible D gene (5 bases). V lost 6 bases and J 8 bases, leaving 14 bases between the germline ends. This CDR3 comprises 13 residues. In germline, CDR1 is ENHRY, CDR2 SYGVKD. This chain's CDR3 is CAISLGGVDTIYF. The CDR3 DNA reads TGTGCCATCAGCCTGGGAGGGGTGGACACCATATATTTT.

The CDR3 sequence is CAGTGLADSPELFF. The CDR3 coding sequence is TGTGCCGGAACCGGACTGGCTGATAGTCCGGAACTGTTTTTT. The V and J genes are TRBV2 and TRBJ1-4; D is undetermined. The CDR3 spans 14 residues. Trimming left V 11 bases short and J 12 bases short, with 25 bases between. Germline V gene lookup returns CDR1 SNHLY and CDR2 FYNNEI.

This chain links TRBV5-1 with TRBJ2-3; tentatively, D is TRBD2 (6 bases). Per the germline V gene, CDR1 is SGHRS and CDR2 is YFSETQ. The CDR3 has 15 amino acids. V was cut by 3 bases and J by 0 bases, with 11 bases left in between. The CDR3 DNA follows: TGCGCCAGCAGCTCGAGAGCGGGTAGCACAGATACGCAGTATTTT. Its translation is CASSSRAGSTDTQYF.

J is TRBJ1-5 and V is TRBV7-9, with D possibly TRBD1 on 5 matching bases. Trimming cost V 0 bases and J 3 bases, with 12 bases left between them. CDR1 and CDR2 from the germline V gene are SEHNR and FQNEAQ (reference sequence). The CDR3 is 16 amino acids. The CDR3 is CASSLASTANNQPQHF. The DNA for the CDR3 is TGTGCCAGCAGCTTAGCGTCGACAGCAAACAATCAGCCCCAGCATTTT. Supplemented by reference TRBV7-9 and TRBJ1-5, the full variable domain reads DTGVSQNPRHKITKRGQNVTFRCDPISEHNRLYWYRQTLGQGPEFLTYFQNEAQLEKSRLLSDRFSAERPKGSFSTLEIQRTEQGDSAMYLCASSLASTANNQPQHFGDGTRLSIL.

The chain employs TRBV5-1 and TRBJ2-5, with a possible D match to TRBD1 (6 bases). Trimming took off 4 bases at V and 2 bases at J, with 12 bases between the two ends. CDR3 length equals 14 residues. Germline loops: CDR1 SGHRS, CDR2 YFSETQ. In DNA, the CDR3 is TGCGCCAGCAGCGTCACAGGGAGTCAAGAGACCCAGTACTTC. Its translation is CASSVTGSQETQYF. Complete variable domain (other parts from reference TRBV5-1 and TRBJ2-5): KAGVTQTPRYLIKTRGQQVTLSCSPISGHRSVSWYQQTPGQGLQFLFEYFSETQRNKGNFPGRFSGRQFSNSRSEMNVSTLELGDSALYLCASSVTGSQETQYFGPGTRLLVL.

The CDR3 nucleotides read TGCGCCAGCAGCTTGCAGAGAGACAGGAGCCACGAGCAGTACTTC. Protein product: CASSLQRDRSHEQYF. This rearrangement joins TRBV5-1 to TRBJ2-7, with a weak D call TRBD1 (6 bases). Trimming took off 1 base at V and 5 bases at J, with 16 bases between the two ends. Germline V lookup: CDR1 SGHRS, CDR2 YFSETQ. This CDR3 spans 15 amino acids.

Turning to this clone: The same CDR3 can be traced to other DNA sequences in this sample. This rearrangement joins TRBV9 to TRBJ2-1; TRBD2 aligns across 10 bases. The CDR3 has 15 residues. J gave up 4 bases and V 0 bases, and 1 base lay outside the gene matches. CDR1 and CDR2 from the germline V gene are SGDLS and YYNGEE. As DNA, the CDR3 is TGTGCCAGCAGCGTAGGGACTAGCGGTTACAATGAGCAGTTCTTC. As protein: CASSVGTSGYNEQFF. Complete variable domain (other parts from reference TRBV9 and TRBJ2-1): DSGVTQTPKHLITATGQRVTLRCSPRSGDLSVYWYQQSLDQGLQFLIQYYNGEERAKGNILERFSAQQFPDLHSELNLSSLELGDSALYFCASSVGTSGYNEQFFGPGTRLTVL.

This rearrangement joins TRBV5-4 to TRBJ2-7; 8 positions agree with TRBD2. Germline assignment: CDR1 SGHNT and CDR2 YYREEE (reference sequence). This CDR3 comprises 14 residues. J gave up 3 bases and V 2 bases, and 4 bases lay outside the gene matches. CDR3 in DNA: TGTGCCAGCAGCTTCCCGGGGGGGAACTACGAGCAGTACTTC. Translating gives CASSFPGGNYEQYF.

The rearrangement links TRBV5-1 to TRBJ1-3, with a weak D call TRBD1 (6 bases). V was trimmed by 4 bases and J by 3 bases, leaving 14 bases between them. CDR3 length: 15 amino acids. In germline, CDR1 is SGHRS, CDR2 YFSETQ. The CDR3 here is CASSPRTERGNTIYF. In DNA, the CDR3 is TGCGCCAGCAGCCCGCGGACAGAACGTGGAAACACCATATATTTT.

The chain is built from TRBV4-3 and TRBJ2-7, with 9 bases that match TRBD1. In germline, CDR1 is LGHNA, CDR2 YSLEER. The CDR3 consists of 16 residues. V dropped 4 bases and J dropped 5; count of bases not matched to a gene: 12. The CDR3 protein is CASSPDVGTGLNEQYF. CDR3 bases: TGCGCCAGCAGCCCAGATGTTGGGACAGGGTTGAACGAGCAGTACTTC.

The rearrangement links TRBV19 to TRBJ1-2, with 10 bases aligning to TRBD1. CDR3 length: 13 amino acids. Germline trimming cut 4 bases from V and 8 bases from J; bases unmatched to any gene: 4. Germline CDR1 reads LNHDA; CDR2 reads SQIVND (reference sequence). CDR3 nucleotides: TGTGCCAGTAGTAACCGGGACAGGGGAGGCTACACCTTC. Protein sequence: CASSNRDRGGYTF.

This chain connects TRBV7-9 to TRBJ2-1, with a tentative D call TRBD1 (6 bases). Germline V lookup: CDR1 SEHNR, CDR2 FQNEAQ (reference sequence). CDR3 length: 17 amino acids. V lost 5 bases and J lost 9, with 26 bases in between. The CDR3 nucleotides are TGTGCCAGCAGCGGCTTGACAGGCCCGGCGTGGGTGGGTGAGCAGTTCTTC. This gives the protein CASSGLTGPAWVGEQFF. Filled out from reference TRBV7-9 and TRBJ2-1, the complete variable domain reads DTGVSQNPRHKITKRGQNVTFRCDPISEHNRLYWYRQTLGQGPEFLTYFQNEAQLEKSRLLSDRFSAERPKGSFSTLEIQRTEQGDSAMYLCASSGLTGPAWVGEQFFGPGTRLTVL.

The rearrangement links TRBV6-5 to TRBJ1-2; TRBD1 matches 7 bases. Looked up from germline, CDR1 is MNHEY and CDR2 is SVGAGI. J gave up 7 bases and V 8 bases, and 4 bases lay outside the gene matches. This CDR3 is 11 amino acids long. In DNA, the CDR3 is TGTGCCAGCTGGGACAGAGGTGGCTACACCTTC. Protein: CASWDRGGYTF.

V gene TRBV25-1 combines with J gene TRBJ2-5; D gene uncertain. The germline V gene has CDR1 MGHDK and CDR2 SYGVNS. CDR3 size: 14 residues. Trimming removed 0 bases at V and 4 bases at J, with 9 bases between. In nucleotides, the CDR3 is TGTGCCAGCAGTGAATATGGTAGTCGAGAGACCCAGTACTTC. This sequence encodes CASSEYGSRETQYF.

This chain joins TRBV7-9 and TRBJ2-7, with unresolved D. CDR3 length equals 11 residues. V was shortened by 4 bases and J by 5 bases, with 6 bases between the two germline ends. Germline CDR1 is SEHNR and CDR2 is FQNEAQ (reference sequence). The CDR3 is CASSYEDEQYF. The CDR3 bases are TGTGCCAGCAGCTACGAGGACGAGCAGTACTTC.

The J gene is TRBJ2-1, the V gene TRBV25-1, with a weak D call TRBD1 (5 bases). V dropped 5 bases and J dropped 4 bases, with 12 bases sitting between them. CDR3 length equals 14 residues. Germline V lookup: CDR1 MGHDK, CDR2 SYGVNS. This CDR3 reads CASSLAGKYNEQFF. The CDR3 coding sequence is TGTGCCAGCAGTCTGGCAGGGAAGTACAATGAGCAGTTCTTC. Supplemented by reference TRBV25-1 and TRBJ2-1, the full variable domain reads EADIYQTPRYLVIGTGKKITLECSQTMGHDKMYWYQQDPGMELHLIHYSYGVNSTEKGDLSSESTVSRIRTEHFPLTLESARPSHTSQYLCASSLAGKYNEQFFGPGTRLTVL.